These 5 T cell receptor beta chains were all obtained from the same sample, sequenced in a study of T cells in Graves' hyperthyroidism and ophthalmopathy. Amplified TCR beta CDR3 regions derived from RNA transcripts. The HTBI primer set served for first-round RT-PCR of the TCR CDR3. A single record per CDR3 protein comes from TCRdb applying MiXCR to the multiplex PCR reads. The data show about 600,000 distinct CDR3 sequences, approximately 14% seen once. Sequencing used blood. The receptors originated from a woman under 30 with Graves' ophthalmopathy.

This clonotype appeared a few times. V and J are TRBV5-8 and TRBJ2-5; TRBD2 matches 11 bases. J lost 5 bases, V lost 5 bases, and 8 bases had no gene match. The CDR3 runs to 15 residues. CDR1 SGHTS and CDR2 YDEGEE come from the germline V gene. DNA of the CDR3: TGTGCCAGCAGATCTAGCGGGAGGCCGGCGGAGACCCAGTACTTC. It codes for CASRSSGRPAETQYF.

This clonotype occurred a few times. V and J are TRBV30 and TRBJ2-7; the D gene is possibly TRBD2 (5 bases). Germline V gene data show CDR1 as GTSNPN and CDR2 as SVGIG (reference sequence). The CDR3 extends over 12 amino acids. The germline V and J ends were trimmed by 4 bases and 2 bases, with 9 bases remaining between them. The CDR3 bases are TGTGCCTGGAAGAGGGAAGCCTACGAGCAGTACTTC. This encodes CAWKREAYEQYF.

The gene calls are TRBV20-1 and TRBJ1-5; D perhaps matches TRBD1 (6 bases). V shed 4 bases and J shed 5 bases, with 12 bases lying between them. Germline CDR1 DFQATT, CDR2 SNEGSKA (reference sequence). The CDR3 is 13 amino acids. The CDR3: CSATEQGDQPQHF. CDR3 nucleotide sequence: TGCAGTGCTACCGAACAGGGTGATCAGCCCCAGCATTTT.

A note on this clonotype: One end of the junction does not line up with germline, which may come from a read error. The chain links TRBV27 to TRBJ2-1; 7 nucleotides line up with TRBD2. Germline loops: CDR1 MNHEY, CDR2 SMNVEV (reference sequence). The CDR3 covers 14 residues. This CDR3 is CASGDLGRTNGSLF. The CDR3 DNA reads as TGTGCCAGCGGGGATCTCGGGAGGACTAACGGGTCGCTCTTC.

This clonotype has more than one count but fewer than ten. This chain links TRBV20-1 with TRBJ1-1, with D unclear. CDR3 length equals 15 residues. Trimming removed 8 bases at V and 3 bases at J, with 22 bases between. CDR1 is DFQATT, CDR2 SNEGSKA, per germline (reference sequence). CDR3 nucleotides: TGCAGTACAACCCGAGTGGCAGGTTTGGACACTGAAGCTTTCTTT. Translated, it gives CSTTRVAGLDTEAFF.